The entry that follows covers one T cell receptor beta chain sequence. Deletions cut 0 bases from V and 2 bases from J, with 14 bases between. The CDR3 spans 16 residues. Germline V lookup: CDR1 MGHDK, CDR2 SYGVNS. This specimen comes from a study of blood T cell repertoires in COVID-19. Overall study context: The analysed material was cDNA or gDNA that came from T cells, B-cell-depleted T cells, or PBMCs.

The repertoire was sequenced with immunoSEQ multiplex PCR; TCRdb's copy has only in-frame clones and lacks some. The table shows 180,000 or so clones, with 70% to 90% occurring only once. Material: peripheral blood. The sequence came from a man aged 18 to 29 with acute or convalescent COVID-19. The chain combines TRBV25-1 with TRBJ2-7; possibly TRBD1 for D (5 bases). Here the CDR3 DNA reads TGTGCCAGCAGTGAATATTACGAGACGGACACCTACGAGCAGTACTTC. It yields the protein CASSEYYETDTYEQYF.